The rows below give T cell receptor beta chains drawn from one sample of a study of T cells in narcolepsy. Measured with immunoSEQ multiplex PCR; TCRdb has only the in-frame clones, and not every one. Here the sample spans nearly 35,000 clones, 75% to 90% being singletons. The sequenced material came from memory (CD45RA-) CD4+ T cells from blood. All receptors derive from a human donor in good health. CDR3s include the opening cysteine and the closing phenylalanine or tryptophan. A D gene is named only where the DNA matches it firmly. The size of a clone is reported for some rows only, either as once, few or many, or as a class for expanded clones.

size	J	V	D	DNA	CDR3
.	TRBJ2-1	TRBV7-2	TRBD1	TGTGCCAGCAGCTTAAGGACAGGGTCATACAATGAGCAGTTCTTC	CASSLRTGSYNEQFF
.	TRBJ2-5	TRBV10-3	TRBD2	TGTGCCACCGGGGGGACCGGAGAGACCCAGTACTTC	CATGGTGETQYF
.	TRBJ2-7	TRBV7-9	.	TGTGCCAGCAGCCCTGAGCGAGGGGATTGGTCCGAGCAGTACTTC	CASSPERGDWSEQYF
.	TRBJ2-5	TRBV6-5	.	TGTGCCAGCAGTGACGAGCGACAGACCCAGTACTTC	CASSDERQTQYF
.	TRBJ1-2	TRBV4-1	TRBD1	TGCGCCAGCAGCCAAGGGGGCAGGGGGCTATATGGCTACACCTTC	CASSQGGRGLYGYTF
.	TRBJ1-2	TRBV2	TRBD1	TGTGCCACGACGGGGGACAGCCACTATGGCTACACCTTC	CATTGDSHYGYTF
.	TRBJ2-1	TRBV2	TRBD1	TGTGCCAGCAGTATCTACAGGGGACCTACTAATGAGCAGTTCTTC	CASSIYRGPTNEQFF
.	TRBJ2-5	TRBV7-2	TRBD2	TGTGCCAGCACCGCGGGGGGACATCCACAAGAGACCCAGTACTTC	CASTAGGHPQETQYF
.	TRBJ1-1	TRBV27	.	TGTGCCAGCTGGACGCCCTACACTGAAGCTTTCTTT	CASWTPYTEAFF
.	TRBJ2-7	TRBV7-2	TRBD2	TGTGCCAGCAGCTTACAGCGGGGGCCCTACGAGCAGTACTTC	CASSLQRGPYEQYF
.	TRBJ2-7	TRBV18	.	TGTGCCAGCTCAACCCGGGACCGCTTCTACGAGCAGTACTTC	CASSTRDRFYEQYF
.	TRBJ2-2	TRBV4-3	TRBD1	TGCGCCAGCAGCCCGGCCCTCAGGACAGGGTGGGGGTCGGGGGAGCTGTTTTTT	CASSPALRTGWGSGELFF
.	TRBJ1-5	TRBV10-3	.	TGTGCCGCCGGCCGGGACGGCATCAATCAGCCCCAGCATTTT	CAAGRDGINQPQHF
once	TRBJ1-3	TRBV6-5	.	TGTGCCAGCAGTTACTCACCCCTGGCTACGGGAAACACCATATATTTT	CASSYSPLATGNTIYF
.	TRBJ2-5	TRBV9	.	TGTGCCAGCAGCGTAGCTTCCAGGGGGGGAGAACAAGAGACCCAGTACTTC	CASSVASRGGEQETQYF
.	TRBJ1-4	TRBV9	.	TGTGCCAGCAGCGCCGAGGGGCGGGGTAATGAAAAACTGTTTTTT	CASSAEGRGNEKLFF